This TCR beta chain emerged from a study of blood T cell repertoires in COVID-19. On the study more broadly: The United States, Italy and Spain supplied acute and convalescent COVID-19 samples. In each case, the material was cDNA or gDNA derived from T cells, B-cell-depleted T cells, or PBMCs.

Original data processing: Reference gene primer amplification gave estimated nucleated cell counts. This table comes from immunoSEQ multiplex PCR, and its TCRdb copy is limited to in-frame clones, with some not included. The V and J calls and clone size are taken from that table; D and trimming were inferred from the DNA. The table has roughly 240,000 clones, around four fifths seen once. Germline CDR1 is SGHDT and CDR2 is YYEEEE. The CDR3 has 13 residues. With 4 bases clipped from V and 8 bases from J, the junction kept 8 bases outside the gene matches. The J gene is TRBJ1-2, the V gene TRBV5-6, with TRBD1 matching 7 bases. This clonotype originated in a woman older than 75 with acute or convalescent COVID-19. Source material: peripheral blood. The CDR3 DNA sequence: TGTGCCAGCAGCCCAGACAGGGCCTTCGGCTACACCTTC. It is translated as CASSPDRAFGYTF.